This T cell receptor (beta chain) was documented in a study of CD8 T cells in ankylosing spondylitis. Overall study findings and caveats: Significantly higher representation of disease-linked clones was reported for matched ankylosing spondylitis synovial fluid. Certain motif variants had earlier been reported in reactive arthritis synovial fluid and blood. Characteristic, it appeared, of ankylosing spondylitis blood was a TCR beta motif of roughly eight highly homologous variants. Disease-linked clones had a CD8+ phenotype and relatively low frequency in peripheral blood.

Concerning this clonotype: Its cognate antigen is unknown.

Each TCR beta library was made by quantitative 5'-RACE that incorporated molecular barcodes. TCRdb fed the 5' RACE reads into MiXCR, producing one record per CDR3 protein. The table has about 390,000 distinct CDR3 sequences, around 22% seen once. The specimen was blood, either unsorted or a sorted T cell fraction (not recorded which). The source is a male donor with ankylosing spondylitis.

CDR3 in amino acids: CASSRGRASHNEKLFF. CDR3 sequence (DNA): TGCGCCAGCAGCCGCGGACGGGCTTCTCACAATGAAAAACTGTTTTTT. The gene calls are TRBV5-1 and TRBJ1-4; D unclear. CDR3 length: 16 residues. The V gene lost 4 bases and the J gene lost 5 bases, with 18 bases spanning the gap. CDR1 and CDR2 from the germline V gene are SGHRS and YFSETQ. The whole variable domain, filled in from reference TRBV5-1 and TRBJ1-4, reads KAGVTQTPRYLIKTRGQQVTLSCSPISGHRSVSWYQQTPGQGLQFLFEYFSETQRNKGNFPGRFSGRQFSNSRSEMNVSTLELGDSALYLCASSRGRASHNEKLFFGSGTQLSVL.